This T cell receptor (beta chain) emerged from a study of T cell responses to AZD1222 COVID-19 vaccine. The germline V gene encodes CDR1 SGHRS and CDR2 YFSETQ. The V gene end was trimmed by 4 bases and the J gene end by 4 bases; junction bases not matched to a gene: 9. CDR3 length: 15 amino acids. Here immunoSEQ multiplex PCR was the method, and the copy in TCRdb shows in-frame clones only, minus some. The sample carries about 150,000 clones, more than 85% recorded once. This clonotype originated in an adult who received the AZD1222 COVID-19 vaccine. The J gene is TRBJ2-7, the V gene TRBV5-1; 9 bases agree with TRBD1. Specimen: peripheral blood, collected 28 days after the second AZD1222 dose. The CDR3 coding sequence is TGCGCCAGCAGCCCGCTACAGGGGGCAGGGTACGAGCAGTACTTC. It encodes CASSPLQGAGYEQYF.